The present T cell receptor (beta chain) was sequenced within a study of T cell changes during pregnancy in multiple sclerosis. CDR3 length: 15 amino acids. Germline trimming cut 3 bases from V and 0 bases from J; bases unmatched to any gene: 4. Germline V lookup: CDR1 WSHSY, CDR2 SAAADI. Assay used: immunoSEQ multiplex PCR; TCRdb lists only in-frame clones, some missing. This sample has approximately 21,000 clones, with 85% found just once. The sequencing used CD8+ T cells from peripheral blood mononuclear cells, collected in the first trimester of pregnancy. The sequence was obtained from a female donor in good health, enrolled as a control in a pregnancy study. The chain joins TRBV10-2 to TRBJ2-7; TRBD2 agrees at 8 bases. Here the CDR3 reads CASSDGAGGSYEQYF. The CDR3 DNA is TGCGCCAGCAGTGATGGGGCGGGAGGCTCCTACGAGCAGTACTTC.